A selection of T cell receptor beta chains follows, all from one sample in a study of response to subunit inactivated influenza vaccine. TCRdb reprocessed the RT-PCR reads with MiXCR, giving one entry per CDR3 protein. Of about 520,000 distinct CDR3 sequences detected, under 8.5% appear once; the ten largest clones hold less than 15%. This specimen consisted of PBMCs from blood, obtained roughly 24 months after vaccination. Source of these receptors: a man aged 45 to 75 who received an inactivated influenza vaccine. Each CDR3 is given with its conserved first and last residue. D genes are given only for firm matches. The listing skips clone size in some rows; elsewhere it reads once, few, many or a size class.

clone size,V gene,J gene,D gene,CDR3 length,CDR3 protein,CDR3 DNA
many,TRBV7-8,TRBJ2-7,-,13,CASSLGHTYEQYF,TGTGCCAGCAGCTTAGGGCACACCTACGAGCAGTACTTC
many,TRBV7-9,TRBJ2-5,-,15,CASSLSGHQQETQYF,TGTGCCAGCAGCTTATCGGGACACCAACAAGAGACCCAGTACTTC
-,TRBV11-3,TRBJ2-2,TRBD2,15,CASSLDRTSTGELFF,TGTGCCAGCAGCTTAGATCGGACTAGCACCGGGGAGCTGTTTTTT
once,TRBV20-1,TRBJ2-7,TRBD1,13,CSAKDRVPYEQYF,TGCAGTGCTAAGGACAGGGTACCCTACGAGCAGTACTTC
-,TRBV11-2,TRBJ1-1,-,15,CASSSGGKFGTEAFF,TGTGCCAGCAGCTCCGGGGGGAAGTTTGGGACTGAAGCTTTCTTT
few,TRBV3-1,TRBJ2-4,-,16,CASSQVLGTAKNIQYF,TGTGCCAGCAGCCAAGTTCTAGGCACAGCCAAAAACATTCAGTACTTC
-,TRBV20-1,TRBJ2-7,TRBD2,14,CSARGTSGGGEQYF,TGCAGTGCTAGGGGCACTAGCGGGGGAGGCGAGCAGTACTTC
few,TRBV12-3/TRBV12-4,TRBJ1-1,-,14,CASSLVGEDTEAFF,TGTGCCAGCAGTTTGGTGGGAGAGGACACTGAAGCTTTCTTT
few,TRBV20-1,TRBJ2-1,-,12,CSARPSVVEQFF,TGCAGTGCTAGACCTAGCGTGGTTGAGCAGTTCTTC
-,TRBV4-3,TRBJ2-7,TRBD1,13,CASSQGDRAEQYF,TGCGCCAGCAGCCAAGGAGACAGGGCCGAGCAGTACTTC
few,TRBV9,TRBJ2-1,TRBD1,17,CASSPYPVGQDYNEQFF,TGTGCCAGCAGCCCCTACCCCGTGGGACAGGACTACAATGAGCAGTTCTTC
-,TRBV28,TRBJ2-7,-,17,CASSSPLALLNPYEQYF,TGTGCCAGCAGTTCACCCCTGGCTCTATTAAACCCCTACGAGCAGTACTTC
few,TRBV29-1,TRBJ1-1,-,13,CSVVRHDGTEAFF,TGCAGCGTTGTTCGGCATGACGGCACTGAAGCTTTCTTT
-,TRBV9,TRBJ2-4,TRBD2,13,CASSGGLAGALYF,TGTGCCAGCAGCGGGGGACTAGCGGGCGCTCTGTACTTC
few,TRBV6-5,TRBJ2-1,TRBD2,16,CASSYSLGGGQNEQFF,TGTGCCAGCAGTTACTCATTGGGGGGGGGTCAGAATGAGCAGTTCTTC
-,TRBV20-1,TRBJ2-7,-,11,CSALGRNEQYF,TGCAGTGCTCTGGGACGGAACGAGCAGTACTTC
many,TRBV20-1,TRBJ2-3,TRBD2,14,CSAPTELAGWAQYF,TGCAGTGCACCTACGGAACTAGCGGGATGGGCGCAGTATTTT
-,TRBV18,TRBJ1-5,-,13,CASSRNENQPQHF,TGTGCCAGCTCACGAAACGAAAATCAGCCCCAGCATTTT
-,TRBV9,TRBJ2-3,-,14,CASSVEGKTDTQYF,TGTGCCAGCAGCGTAGAGGGGAAAACAGATACGCAGTATTTT
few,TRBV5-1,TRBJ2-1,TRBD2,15,CASSLGAGGPYEQFF,TGCGCCAGCAGCTTGGGGGCGGGAGGGCCCTATGAGCAGTTCTTC
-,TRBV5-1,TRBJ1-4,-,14,CASSSGTTNEKLFF,TGCGCCAGCAGCAGCGGGACAACGAATGAAAAACTGTTTTTT
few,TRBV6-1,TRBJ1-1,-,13,CASSKQENTEAFF,TGTGCCAGCAGTAAACAGGAGAACACTGAAGCTTTCTTT